The rows below give T cell receptor beta chains drawn from one sample of a study of OX40 agonist ivuxolimab in advanced cancers. Sequencing used immunoSEQ multiplex PCR; TCRdb keeps in-frame clones, though not all of them. The repertoire holds about 20,000 clones, with around 85% as singletons. Material: CD4+ or CD8+ T cells sorted from blood, obtained in a trial of the OX40 agonist ivuxolimab. The receptors shown here come from an adult with an advanced solid tumor such as melanoma, head and neck, liver or kidney cancer. The CDR3 runs from the conserved cysteine through the conserved F or W. A D gene is named only where the DNA matches it firmly. Size tells how often a clone was seen (once, few, many) or the class of an expanded clone, and some rows leave it out.

NA | TRBJ2-3 | TRBV2 | TRBD2 | TGTGCCAGCAGGGCCGGGACTAGCGGGGGGGCGTGGCCACCAGATACGCAGTATTTT | CASRAGTSGGAWPPDTQYF
few | TRBJ1-2 | TRBV5-6 | TRBD1 | TGTGCCAGCAGCAAAAGGACAGGGCTGTTTGGCTACACCTTC | CASSKRTGLFGYTF
NA | TRBJ2-7 | TRBV6-7 | NA | TGTGCCAGCAGGAGTCTGAGGGCAGACGAGCAGTACTTC | CASRSLRADEQYF
NA | TRBJ1-1 | TRBV7-9 | NA | TGTGCCAGCGCCCCTAGGGATCTATCGAACACTGAAGCTTTCTTT | CASAPRDLSNTEAFF
NA | TRBJ2-7 | TRBV6-7 | TRBD2 | TGCCAACCCGGGGGGACGAGCTCCTACGAGCAGTACTTC | CQPGGTSSYEQYF
NA | TRBJ2-1 | TRBV9 | TRBD2 | TGTGCCAGCAGCGTAGGGACTAGCGGGAGAAATGAGCAGTTCTTC | CASSVGTSGRNEQFF
NA | TRBJ1-2 | TRBV18 | NA | TGTGCCAGCTCACCAGGGTCCGGCTATGGCTACACCTTC | CASSPGSGYGYTF
NA | TRBJ2-4 | TRBV6-5 | NA | TGTGCCAGCACGGACCAAGCCAAAAACATTCAGTACTTC | CASTDQAKNIQYF
large | TRBJ2-5 | TRBV7-9 | TRBD2 | TGTGCCAGCAGCCCAATCGGTCTAGCGGGGCAAGAGACCCAGTACTTC | CASSPIGLAGQETQYF
NA | TRBJ1-5 | TRBV18 | NA | TGTGCCAGCTCACCGTGGGGGCCAATAAATCAGCCCCAGCATTTT | CASSPWGPINQPQHF
once | TRBJ2-7 | TRBV5-1 | NA | TGCGCCAGCAGCTTGGGGGCAGGGACGGTAAAGTACTTC | CASSLGAGTVKYF
NA | TRBJ2-7 | TRBV27 | NA | TGTGCCAGCAGTCCGATTCCAGGGGTTGAGCAGTACTTC | CASSPIPGVEQYF
NA | TRBJ2-7 | TRBV7-8 | TRBD2 | TGTGCCAGCAGCTCCCGACCGACTAGCGGGGGACCCTACGAGCAGTACTTC | CASSSRPTSGGPYEQYF
NA | TRBJ2-7 | TRBV6-5 | TRBD1 | TGTGCCAGCAGTTACTCGGGGACAGGTACCTACGAGCAGTACTTC | CASSYSGTGTYEQYF
NA | TRBJ2-1 | TRBV6-4 | TRBD2 | TGTGCCAGCAGTGATACGGGAGGTTCCTACAATGAGCAGTTCTTC | CASSDTGGSYNEQFF
once | TRBJ2-7 | TRBV11-1 | TRBD2 | TGTGCCAGCAGCGTCGACTTAGCGGGAGCCTACGAGCAGTACTTC | CASSVDLAGAYEQYF
NA | TRBJ1-3 | TRBV19 | NA | TGTGCCAGTAGTATACGGGGAAACTCTGGAAACACCATATATTTT | CASSIRGNSGNTIYF
NA | TRBJ2-7 | TRBV29-1 | NA | TGCAGCGTTCAAGGGAACTACGAGCAGTACTTC | CSVQGNYEQYF
NA | TRBJ2-1 | TRBV10-3 | TRBD2 | TGTGCCATCACCCCTAGCGGGACCCCCTCCCTCTACAATGAGCAGTTCTTC | CAITPSGTPSLYNEQFF
NA | TRBJ2-1 | TRBV19 | NA | TGTGCCAGTAGTATAGATGGGTTGTCCTACAATGAGCAGTTCTTC | CASSIDGLSYNEQFF
NA | TRBJ2-3 | TRBV7-2 | NA | TGTGCCAGCAGCCCCGGCACAGATACGCAGTATTTT | CASSPGTDTQYF
NA | TRBJ2-1 | TRBV14 | NA | TGTGCCAGCAGCCAAGATCTTGGACTCAAGCAGTTCTTC | CASSQDLGLKQFF
few | TRBJ1-2 | TRBV6-6 | NA | TGTGCCAGCAACGAACACTCCGTTCAGGACGGTGGCTACACCTTC | CASNEHSVQDGGYTF
NA | TRBJ1-2 | TRBV16 | NA | TGTGCCAGCAGCCAATCTCGACAGGCTAACTATGGCTACACCTTC | CASSQSRQANYGYTF
NA | TRBJ2-3 | TRBV6-5 | TRBD2 | TGTGCCAGCAGTTACCCAGCGGGGGGTGGGGATACGCAGTATTTT | CASSYPAGGGDTQYF
NA | TRBJ1-3 | TRBV2 | NA | TGTGCCGATCGCCAACAGCTCTCTGGAGACACCATATATTTT | CADRQQLSGDTIYF
NA | TRBJ2-3 | TRBV4-2 | TRBD1 | TGTGCCAGCAGCCAAGACCGACAGGGGGCGATCACAGATACGCAGTATTTT | CASSQDRQGAITDTQYF
NA | TRBJ2-3 | TRBV5-1 | TRBD1 | TGCGCCAGCAGCTCCGGGACAGACACAGATACGCAGTATTTT | CASSSGTDTDTQYF
NA | TRBJ2-1 | TRBV4-1 | NA | TGCGCCAGCAGCCAAGATGTGGCCGGGTCCGATGAGCAGTTCTTC | CASSQDVAGSDEQFF
NA | TRBJ1-3 | TRBV6-6 | NA | TGTGCCAGCAGTTACTCCCAGGGCTCTGGAAACACCATATATTTT | CASSYSQGSGNTIYF
NA | TRBJ1-3 | TRBV6-5 | NA | TGTGCAGCAGGTTCCTCTGGAAACACCATATATTTT | CAAGSSGNTIYF
NA | TRBJ1-5 | TRBV9 | NA | TGTGCCAGCAGCGTTCGAGGGGCTAGCAATCAGCCCCAGCATTTT | CASSVRGASNQPQHF